This TCR beta chain stems from a study of T cells in Graves' hyperthyroidism and ophthalmopathy. The CDR3 regions of TCR beta were amplified from RNA transcripts. In the first-round RT-PCR of the TCR CDR3, the HTBI primer set was used. TCRdb ran MiXCR on the multiplex PCR reads and lists one entry per CDR3 protein. The table records fewer than 600,000 distinct CDR3 sequences, around 15% of them present only once. This clonotype has at least ten counts. Trimming took off 0 bases at V and 1 base at J, with 14 bases between the two ends. CDR1 and CDR2 from the germline V gene are SGHRS and YFSETQ. The CDR3 runs to 16 residues.

The clonotype originates from a woman between 35 and 50 years old with Graves' hyperthyroidism. Sequenced sample: blood. J is TRBJ2-7 and V is TRBV5-1; a possible D gene is TRBD2 (6 bases). CDR3 residues: CASSLEGTGYSYEQYF. CDR3 nucleotide sequence: TGCGCCAGCAGCTTGGAGGGGACTGGGTATTCCTACGAGCAGTACTTC.